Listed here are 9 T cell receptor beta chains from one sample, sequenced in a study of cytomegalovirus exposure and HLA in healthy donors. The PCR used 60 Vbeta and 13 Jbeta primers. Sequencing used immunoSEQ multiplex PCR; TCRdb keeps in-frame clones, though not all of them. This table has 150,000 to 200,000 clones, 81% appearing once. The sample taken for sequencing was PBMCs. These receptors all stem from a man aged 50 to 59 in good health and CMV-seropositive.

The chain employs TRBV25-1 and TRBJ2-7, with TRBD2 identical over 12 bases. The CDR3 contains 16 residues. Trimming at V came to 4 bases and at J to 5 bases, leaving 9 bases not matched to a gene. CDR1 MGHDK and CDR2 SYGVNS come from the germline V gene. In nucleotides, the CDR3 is TGTGCCAGCAGTGCCCCCTTGACTAGCGGGAGACACGAGCAGTACTTC. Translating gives CASSAPLTSGRHEQYF.

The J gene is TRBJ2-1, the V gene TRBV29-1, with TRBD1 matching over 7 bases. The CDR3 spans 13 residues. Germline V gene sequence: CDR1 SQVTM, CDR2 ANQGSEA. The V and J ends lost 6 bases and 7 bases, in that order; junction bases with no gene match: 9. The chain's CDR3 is CSVQDTGQNEQFF. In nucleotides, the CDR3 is TGCAGCGTCCAGGACACGGGACAGAATGAGCAGTTCTTC.

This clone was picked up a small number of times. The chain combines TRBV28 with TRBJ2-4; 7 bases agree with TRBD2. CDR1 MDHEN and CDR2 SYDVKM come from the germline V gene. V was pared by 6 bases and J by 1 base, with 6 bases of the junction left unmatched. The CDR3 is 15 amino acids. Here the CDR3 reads CASRTLGRAKNIQYF. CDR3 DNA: TGTGCCAGCAGGACCCTCGGGAGGGCCAAAAACATTCAGTACTTC.

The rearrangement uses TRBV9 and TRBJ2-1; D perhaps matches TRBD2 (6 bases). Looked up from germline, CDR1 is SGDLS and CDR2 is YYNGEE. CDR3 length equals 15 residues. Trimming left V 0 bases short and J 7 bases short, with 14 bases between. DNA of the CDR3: TGTGCCAGCAGCGTAGGAGTGACTAGTGGGAATGAGCAGTTCTTC. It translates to CASSVGVTSGNEQFF.

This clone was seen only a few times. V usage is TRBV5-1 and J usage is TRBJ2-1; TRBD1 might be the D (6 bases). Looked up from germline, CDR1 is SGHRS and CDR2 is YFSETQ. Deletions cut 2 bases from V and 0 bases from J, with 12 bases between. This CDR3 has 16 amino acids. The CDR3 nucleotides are TGCGCCAGCAGCTTCCCTCAGGGGAGCTCCTACAATGAGCAGTTCTTC. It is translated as CASSFPQGSSYNEQFF.

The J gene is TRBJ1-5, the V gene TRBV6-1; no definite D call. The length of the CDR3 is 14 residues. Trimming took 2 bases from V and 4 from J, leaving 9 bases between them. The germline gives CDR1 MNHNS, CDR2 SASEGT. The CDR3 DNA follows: TGTGCCAGCAGTGAATTAGGAGAAAATCAGCCCCAGCATTTT. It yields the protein CASSELGENQPQHF.

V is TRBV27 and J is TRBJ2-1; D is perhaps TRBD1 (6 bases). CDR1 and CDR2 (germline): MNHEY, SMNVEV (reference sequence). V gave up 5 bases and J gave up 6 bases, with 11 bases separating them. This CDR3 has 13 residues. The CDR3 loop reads CASSKDRFNEQFF. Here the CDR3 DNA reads TGTGCCAGCAGTAAAGACAGGTTCAATGAGCAGTTCTTC.

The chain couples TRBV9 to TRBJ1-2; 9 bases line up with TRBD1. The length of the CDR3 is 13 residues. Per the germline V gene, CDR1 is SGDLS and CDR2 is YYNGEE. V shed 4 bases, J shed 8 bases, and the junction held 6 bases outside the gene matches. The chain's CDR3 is CASSTTGGWGYTF. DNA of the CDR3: TGTGCCAGCAGCACAACAGGGGGCTGGGGCTACACCTTC.

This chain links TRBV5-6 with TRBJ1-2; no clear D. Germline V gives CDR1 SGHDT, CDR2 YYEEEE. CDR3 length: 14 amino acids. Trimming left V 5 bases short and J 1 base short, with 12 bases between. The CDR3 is CASSPTRGNYGYTF. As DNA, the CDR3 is TGTGCCAGCAGTCCAACGCGGGGTAACTATGGCTACACCTTC.